The next 25 T cell receptor beta chains were all read from a single sample in a study of CD8+CD57+ T cells in acquired aplastic anemia. The template used for profiling TCR beta VDJ and CDR3 was genomic DNA. TCRdb recomputed calls from the reads with MiXCR, one row per CDR3 protein. This sample has 260,000 or so distinct CDR3 sequences; approximately 50% occur once, and the top ten carry roughly 8%. By flow cytometry, patients selected for sequencing had shown an expansion of CD8+CD57+ cells. The source material was sorted CD4+, CD8+, or CD8+CD57+ T cells (not recorded which) from PBMCs. These receptors all come from a human donor with aplastic anemia.

V usage is TRBV2 and J usage is TRBJ1-2; D is perhaps TRBD1 (6 bases). With 5 bases removed from V and 8 bases from J, the gap between germline ends came to 15 bases. The CDR3 is made up of 13 amino acids. Germline V gene lookup returns CDR1 SNHLY and CDR2 FYNNEI. This chain's CDR3 is CASSQDSVGGYTF. DNA of the CDR3: TGTGCCAGCAGTCAGGACAGTGTGGGAGGCTACACCTTC.

This clonotype was seen many times. V and J are TRBV12-3 or TRBV12-4 and TRBJ2-7; D is perhaps TRBD2 (5 bases). The length of the CDR3 is 14 residues. Trimming stripped 2 bases from V and 3 bases from J, with 11 bases between. CDR3 DNA: TGTGCCAGCAGTTTAAGGCTAGCTGGCTACGAGCAGTACTTC. This translates into CASSLRLAGYEQYF.

This clonotype has only a few counts. The chain couples TRBV14 to TRBJ2-7, with 9 bases lining up with TRBD2. V was clipped by 0 bases and J by 4 bases; unmatched bases: 7. Germline CDR1 reads SGHDN; CDR2 reads FVKESK. CDR3 size: 16 residues. The CDR3 DNA reads as TGTGCCAGCAGCCAAGAGGCGGGGGGGGATGTTTACGAGCAGTACTTC. Its protein is CASSQEAGGDVYEQYF.

This clonotype was seen a handful of times. Possible read error: a much larger clone is one base away. This chain joins TRBV12-3 or TRBV12-4 and TRBJ1-2; no reliable D call. The CDR3 covers 14 residues. V shed 5 bases and J shed 1 base, with 11 bases lying between them. The CDR3 reads CASSLKGSNYGYTF. CDR3 nucleotides: TGTGCCAGCAGTCTTAAAGGGAGTAACTATGGCTACACCTTC.

A few counts support this clonotype. CDR3 sequence reads: CASSLWTGRNEQFF. CDR3 bases: TGTGCCAGCAGTCTGTGGACAGGGCGCAATGAGCAGTTCTTC. The chain joins TRBV28 to TRBJ2-1, with 8 bases matching TRBD1. Germline V gene lookup returns CDR1 MDHEN and CDR2 SYDVKM. This CDR3 is 14 amino acids long. The J segment lost 6 bases and the V segment lost 5 bases, leaving 6 bases of the junction unmatched.

The chain is built from TRBV19 and TRBJ2-2; 7 nucleotides align to TRBD1. Germline-derived CDR1 and CDR2 are LNHDA and SQIVND (reference sequence). The CDR3 loop spans 16 amino acids. The J segment lost 1 base and the V segment lost 4 bases, leaving 6 bases of the junction unmatched. As DNA, the CDR3 is TGTGCCAGTAGTACCCCGGGACAGATGAACACCGGGGAGCTGTTTTTT. It codes for CASSTPGQMNTGELFF.

The chain combines TRBV7-8 with TRBJ2-7, with 14 bases fitting TRBD2. CDR3 size: 16 residues. Germline CDR1 reads SGHVS; CDR2 reads FQNEAQ. The trim removed 6 bases at V and 0 bases at J, leaving 4 bases unmatched. This chain's CDR3 is CASSPGTSGSSYEQYF. Written as DNA, the CDR3 is TGTGCCAGCAGTCCCGGGACTAGCGGGAGCTCCTACGAGCAGTACTTC.

The chain joins TRBV9 to TRBJ2-2; perhaps TRBD2 as D (6 bases). The CDR3 is 17 amino acids. Trimming stripped 0 bases from V and 1 base from J, with 13 bases between. Germline CDR1 SGDLS, CDR2 YYNGEE. In DNA, the CDR3 is TGTGCCAGCAGCGTAGGGCCGGGAGCGGTGAACACCGGGGAGCTGTTTTTT. This translates into CASSVGPGAVNTGELFF.

This clonotype was found many times. The chain uses TRBV14 and TRBJ1-3; no firm D call. Trimming cost V 6 bases and J 3 bases, with 12 bases left between them. Germline assignment: CDR1 SGHDN and CDR2 FVKESK. CDR3 length: 14 residues. In DNA form, the CDR3 reads TGTGCCAGCAGGAAGTTGGAGGTTGGAAACACCATATATTTT. Encoded protein: CASRKLEVGNTIYF.

Concerning this clonotype: A much bigger clone sits one base away, suggesting this may be a read error. V and J are TRBV6-1 and TRBJ2-6; D perhaps matches TRBD1 (6 bases). CDR3 size: 16 residues. V shed 1 base and J shed 1 base, with 8 bases lying between them. The germline V gene encodes CDR1 MNHNS and CDR2 SASEGT. The CDR3 nucleotides read TGTGCCAGCAGTGAAGAAACAGGGTCTGGGGCCAACGTCCTGACTTTC. Amino acid sequence: CASSEETGSGANVLTF.

The J gene is TRBJ1-3, the V gene TRBV6-1; D remains ambiguous. This CDR3 contains 12 residues. Germline V gives CDR1 MNHNS, CDR2 SASEGT. V was cut by 6 bases and J by 8 bases, with 11 bases left in between. The CDR3 loop reads CASRYVPDTIYF. DNA of the CDR3: TGTGCCAGCAGATATGTGCCGGACACCATATATTTT.

The chain couples TRBV5-1 to TRBJ1-2; D possibly corresponds to TRBD1 (6 bases). This CDR3 has 12 residues. The V and J ends lost 0 bases and 8 bases respectively, with 8 bases between them. CDR1 and CDR2 (germline): SGHRS, YFSETQ. The CDR3 here is CASSLEGGGYTF. The CDR3 region has the DNA TGCGCCAGCAGCTTGGAGGGGGGAGGCTACACCTTC.

This clonotype was recorded at least ten times. This chain connects TRBV7-9 to TRBJ2-7, with D perhaps TRBD1 (6 bases). The CDR3 is made up of 14 amino acids. Trimming took 5 bases from V and 5 from J, leaving 16 bases between them. Per the germline V gene, CDR1 is SEHNR and CDR2 is FQNEAQ (reference sequence). The chain's CDR3 is CASSPWMDSHEQYF. CDR3 sequence (DNA): TGTGCCAGCAGCCCCTGGATGGACAGCCACGAGCAGTACTTC.

The genes are TRBV7-9 and TRBJ1-6; D not certain. Per the germline V gene, CDR1 is SEHNR and CDR2 is FQNEAQ (reference sequence). V was clipped by 6 bases and J by 6 bases, with 9 bases between them. The CDR3 sequence is 13 residues long. The CDR3 DNA is TGTGCCAGCAGTTCCCGGATTAATTCACCCCTCCACTTT. It yields the protein CASSSRINSPLHF.

Many counts were recorded for this clonotype. The chain carries TRBV7-2 and TRBJ1-2; unclear D gene. The V end lost 8 bases, the J end lost 8 bases, and 24 bases lay between the germline ends. The length of the CDR3 is 15 residues. Germline CDR1 SGHTA, CDR2 FQGNSA. CDR3 DNA: TGTGCCAGCGGTCAGGCCCAAAATTACTATGGCGGCTACACCTTC. Its translation: CASGQAQNYYGGYTF.

Comments on this clonotype: A much larger clone sits a single nucleotide away, making a read error possible. The J gene is TRBJ2-5, the V gene TRBV12-3 or TRBV12-4, with D perhaps matching TRBD1 (5 bases). The CDR3 totals 15 residues. V lost 5 bases and J 11 bases, leaving 24 bases between the germline ends. Here the CDR3 DNA reads TGTGCCAGCAGTGGACCTAAGGGGTCCGGCAATGAGCAGTACTTC. Translation gives CASSGPKGSGNEQYF.

The sample holds many counts of this clonotype. This sequence joins TRBV20-1 and TRBJ2-7; TRBD2 is a possible D gene (10 bases). The germline V and J ends were trimmed by 4 bases and 1 base, with 26 bases remaining between them. CDR1 and CDR2 from the germline V gene are DFQATT and SNEGSKA (reference sequence). The CDR3 totals 18 residues. CDR3 sequence reads: CSATWDRATSGTSYEQYF. CDR3 DNA: TGCAGTGCTACTTGGGACAGGGCAACTAGCGGGACTTCCTACGAGCAGTACTTC.

There are many counts of this clonotype. The chain combines TRBV7-9 with TRBJ2-2; D remains unclear. The V gene's germline CDR1 is SEHNR and CDR2 FQNEAQ (reference sequence). V was pared by 2 bases and J by 6 bases, with 7 bases between. CDR3 length equals 13 residues. The CDR3 sequence is CASSLTVSGELFF. CDR3 in DNA: TGTGCCAGCAGCTTAACAGTTTCCGGGGAGCTGTTTTTT.

The CDR3 loop reads CSVALGTVSYNEQFF. CDR3 nucleotides: TGCAGCGTCGCTTTAGGGACAGTCTCCTACAATGAGCAGTTCTTC. V and J are TRBV29-1 and TRBJ2-1; 7 nucleotides match TRBD1. Germline CDR1 and CDR2: SQVTM and ANQGSEA. J gave up 0 bases and V 6 bases, and 8 bases lay outside the gene matches. The CDR3 runs to 15 residues.

This chain uses TRBV19 with TRBJ1-5, with D perhaps TRBD1 (6 bases). Trimming pared 3 bases from V and 0 bases from J, leaving 15 bases between. The CDR3 loop spans 17 amino acids. Germline CDR1 and CDR2: LNHDA and SQIVND (reference sequence). The DNA of the CDR3 is TGTGCCAGTAGTATCCCGGGGGGGGCGGATAGCAATCAGCCCCAGCATTTT. Its protein product is CASSIPGGADSNQPQHF. Full variable domain (missing parts from reference TRBV19 and TRBJ1-5): DGGITQSPKYLFRKEGQNVTLSCEQNLNHDAMYWYRQDPGQGLRLIYYSQIVNDFQKGDIAEGYSVSREKKESFPLTVTSAQKNPTAFYLCASSIPGGADSNQPQHFGDGTRLSIL.

Only one count was recorded for this clonotype. V gene TRBV7-9 combines with J gene TRBJ1-4; D ambiguous. This CDR3 region has 14 residues. Germline V gene data show CDR1 as SEHNR and CDR2 as FQNEAQ (reference sequence). V was shortened by 5 bases and J by 5 bases, with 12 bases between the two germline ends. This CDR3 reads CASSPIVGNEKLFF. The CDR3 region has the DNA TGTGCCAGCAGCCCGATAGTGGGGAATGAAAAACTGTTTTTT.

J is TRBJ1-6 and V is TRBV7-6; perhaps TRBD1 as D (5 bases). Looked up from germline, CDR1 is SGHVS and CDR2 is FNYEAQ. The CDR3 totals 15 residues. Trimming pared 1 base from V and 7 bases from J, leaving 11 bases between. The CDR3: CASSLGGDRNSPLHF. CDR3 nucleotides: TGTGCCAGCAGCTTAGGAGGGGACCGAAATTCACCCCTCCACTTT.

This clonotype has at least ten counts. The V gene is TRBV20-1, the J gene TRBJ2-7, with 12 bases lining up with TRBD2. Germline trimming cut 0 bases from V and 4 bases from J; bases unmatched to any gene: 4. CDR1 is DFQATT and CDR2 is SNEGSKA in the germline V gene (reference sequence). The CDR3 has 15 residues. In DNA form, the CDR3 reads TGCAGTGCTAGAGATAGGACTAGCGGGGTATACGAGCAGTACTTC. Its protein is CSARDRTSGVYEQYF.

At least ten counts were recorded for this clonotype. The chain links TRBV11-2 to TRBJ2-7, with D hard to call. The CDR3 totals 10 residues. V lost 4 bases and J 4 bases, leaving 2 bases between the germline ends. Germline values: CDR1 SGHAT, CDR2 FQNNGV. The CDR3, as DNA: TGTGCCAGCAGCTCTTACGAGCAGTACTTC. It is translated as CASSSYEQYF.

This chain links TRBV7-3 with TRBJ2-4, with 8 bases matching TRBD1. J gave up 15 bases and V 5 bases, and 9 bases lay outside the gene matches. The germline gives CDR1 SGHTA, CDR2 FQGTGA. This CDR3 contains 12 residues. As DNA, the CDR3 is TGTGCCAGCAGCCCGACAGGGGATAAGTGGTACTTC. This sequence encodes CASSPTGDKWYF.